One and the same sample provided the 14 T cell receptor beta chains below, sequenced in a study of T-cell memory formation after mild COVID-19 (dated by TCRdb to the early 2020s). Library preparation was by 5' RACE. The instrument given in TCRdb is Illumina NovaSeq 6000. TCRdb redid the processing of the public reads, applying fastp at Q25 and MiXCR, and retained in-frame beta chains. One record per CDR3 amino acid sequence lists the most common genes and DNA. The sample table holds 95,000 to 110,000 distinct CDR3 sequences, of which over 13% were seen once. Clones ranked in the top ten supply 30% to 45% of the sample. Sequencing input: PBMCs or a T cell subset sorted from them (not recorded which). These receptors were collected from a man between 18 and 35 years old who had mild COVID-19 (a few samples of this study predate the infection). The sample titles of this study are shuffled in the database, so cell type and time point are left out; the donor was told from shared clones.

The J gene is TRBJ2-1, the V gene TRBV5-1, with TRBD1 matching over 10 bases. Germline V gives CDR1 SGHRS, CDR2 YFSETQ. The CDR3 runs to 14 residues. V trimming: 3 bases; J trimming: 8 bases; junction bases outside the gene matches: 5. The CDR3 DNA follows: TGCGCCAGCAGCTGGATAGGGACAGGGGATGAGCAGTTCTTC. It yields the protein CASSWIGTGDEQFF.

V gene TRBV11-2 combines with J gene TRBJ2-2; the D is unclear. The CDR3 consists of 17 residues. CDR1 SGHAT and CDR2 FQNNGV come from the germline V gene. The V end was cut by 0 bases, the J end by 4 bases, with 15 bases between. The CDR3 DNA reads as TGTGCCAGCAGCTTAGAGGTGTGGGGTCGGCTCACCGGGGAGCTGTTTTTT. Its translation is CASSLEVWGRLTGELFF.

This clonotype was recorded a few times. One junction end does not reproduce the germline sequence, and a read error may be involved. The chain couples TRBV7-9 to TRBJ1-1; perhaps TRBD1 as D (5 bases). This CDR3 is 14 amino acids long. The V gene's germline CDR1 is SEHNR and CDR2 FQNEAQ (reference sequence). CDR3 region: CASSATGTLTLVDF. The CDR3 DNA reads TGTGCCAGCAGCGCCACGGGGACGCTGACCTTGGTTGACTTT.

In this sample, this clonotype turned up many times. This chain's CDR3 is CASSQPGDLAGANVLTF. CDR3 nucleotides: TGTGCCAGCAGCCAACCTGGGGATTTGGCTGGGGCCAACGTCCTGACTTTC. The chain employs TRBV4-2 and TRBJ2-6; D ambiguous. With 2 bases removed from V and 2 bases from J, the gap between germline ends came to 13 bases. Germline lookup yields CDR1 LGHNA and CDR2 YNFKEQ. The CDR3 runs to 17 residues.

In its sample, this clonotype was seen many times. This chain joins TRBV12-3 or TRBV12-4 and TRBJ2-1, with a tentative D call TRBD2 (6 bases). The V and J ends lost 7 bases and 8 bases respectively, with 18 bases between them. This CDR3 is 14 amino acids long. CDR3 DNA sequence: TGTGCCAGCATTCGACTAGGGTCGATATATGAGCAGTTCTTC. Translated, it gives CASIRLGSIYEQFF.

This clonotype was seen a few times. CDR3 sequence reads: CASSYSPVSEQYV. Here the CDR3 DNA reads TGTGCCAGCAGTTACTCCCCGGTCTCCGAGCAGTACGTC. The rearrangement uses TRBV6-2 or TRBV6-3 and TRBJ2-7, with D unclear. This CDR3 is built from 13 residues. V lost 0 bases, J lost 6 bases, and 9 bases lay in between. From germline, CDR1 is MNHEY and CDR2 SVGEGT.

This chain connects TRBV2 to TRBJ2-7; no definite D call. The CDR3 contains 13 residues. Germline V gives CDR1 SNHLY, CDR2 FYNNEI. The V end was cut by 6 bases, the J end by 7 bases, with 16 bases between. The CDR3: CASRTIVSPEQYF. DNA of the CDR3: TGTGCCAGCAGGACGATCGTGTCCCCGGAGCAGTACTTC.

The chain joins TRBV15 to TRBJ2-2; the match to TRBD2 covers 7 bases. CDR3 length: 18 residues. CDR1 and CDR2 (germline): LNHNV, YYDKDF (reference sequence). V was clipped by 0 bases and J by 1 base; unmatched bases: 8. In DNA form, the CDR3 reads TGTGCCACCAGCAGAGATAGAGGGCTAGCGGTGAACACCGGGGAGCTGTTTTTT. It specifies CATSRDRGLAVNTGELFF.

This clonotype occurred a few times. The chain couples TRBV5-1 to TRBJ2-7; 7 bases map to TRBD1. The germline gives CDR1 SGHRS, CDR2 YFSETQ. V shed 4 bases, J shed 6 bases, and the junction held 10 bases outside the gene matches. This CDR3 is 14 amino acids long. The CDR3 DNA reads TGCGCCAGCAGCAGGGGCCCGACAGGGCCCGAGCAGTACTTC. Translated, it gives CASSRGPTGPEQYF.

This clonotype has ten or more counts. The chain joins TRBV25-1 to TRBJ2-2, with 11 bases lining up with TRBD2. The CDR3 covers 16 residues. V shed 3 bases and J 3 bases; nucleotides not matched to a gene: 3. Germline V CDR1 and CDR2: MGHDK, SYGVNS. The CDR3 DNA reads TGTGCCAGCAGTGACGGACTAGCGGGCCACACCGGGGAGCTGTTTTTT. Protein sequence: CASSDGLAGHTGELFF.

This clonotype was seen repeatedly, ten times or more. This chain uses TRBV12-3 or TRBV12-4 with TRBJ2-5; D might be TRBD2 (5 bases). The CDR3 has 15 amino acids. Trimming removed 5 bases from V and 5 bases from J, with 18 bases in between. The CDR3 spells CASSEQQFGGETQYF. The CDR3 DNA is TGTGCCAGCAGTGAACAACAGTTTGGCGGGGAGACCCAGTACTTC.

This clonotype was counted only a few times. The rearrangement uses TRBV20-1 and TRBJ2-7; D ambiguous. CDR1 is DFQATT and CDR2 is SNEGSKA in the germline V gene (reference sequence). This CDR3 is built from 12 residues. Trimming removed 1 base from V and 3 bases from J, with 7 bases in between. CDR3 sequence reads: CSARGTYYEQYV. The CDR3 coding sequence is TGCAGTGCTAGAGGCACCTACTACGAGCAGTACGTC.

This clonotype turned up a few times. The chain recombines TRBV7-9 with TRBJ2-3, with D hard to call. This CDR3 is 15 amino acids long. V was pared by 2 bases and J by 0 bases, with 9 bases between. Germline CDR1 is SEHNR and CDR2 is FQNEAQ (reference sequence). CDR3 amino acids: CASSLLRQSTDTQYF. The CDR3 region has the DNA TGTGCCAGCAGCTTATTGAGGCAGAGCACAGATACGCAGTATTTT.

The CDR3 loop is CASSSVVGVGYNEQFF. For the CDR3, the DNA is TGTGCCAGCAGCTCCGTAGTTGGGGTAGGCTACAATGAGCAGTTCTTC. The V call is TRBV7-6, the J call TRBJ2-1; D gene ambiguous. Germline V gene sequence: CDR1 SGHVS, CDR2 FNYEAQ. The CDR3 has 16 residues. V shed 4 bases and J shed 3 bases, with 16 bases lying between them.